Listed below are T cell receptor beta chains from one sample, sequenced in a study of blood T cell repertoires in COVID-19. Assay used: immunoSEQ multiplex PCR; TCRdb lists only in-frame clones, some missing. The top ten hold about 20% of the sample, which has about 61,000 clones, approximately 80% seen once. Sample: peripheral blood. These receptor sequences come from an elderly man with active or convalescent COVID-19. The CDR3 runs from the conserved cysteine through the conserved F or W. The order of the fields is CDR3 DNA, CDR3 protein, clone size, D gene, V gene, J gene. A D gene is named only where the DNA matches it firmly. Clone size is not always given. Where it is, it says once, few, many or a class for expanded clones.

cdr3_nt: TGTGCCAGCAGTGTCATGGCAGGGTTGGGATCCTACGAGCAGTACTTC; cdr3_aa: CASSVMAGLGSYEQYF; clone_size: few; d_call: .; v_call: TRBV6-1; j_call: TRBJ2-7
cdr3_nt: TGTGCCAGCAGCTATAGCGGGGGGGCGCGTGAGCAGTTCTTC; cdr3_aa: CASSYSGGAREQFF; clone_size: .; d_call: TRBD2; v_call: TRBV6-6; j_call: TRBJ2-1
cdr3_nt: TGCGCCAGCAGTCTTCCAGGGGGCTACGAGCAGTACTTC; cdr3_aa: CASSLPGGYEQYF; clone_size: .; d_call: TRBD1; v_call: TRBV10-1; j_call: TRBJ2-7
cdr3_nt: TGTGCCAGCAGCTTGGGGGGACAGGAGGAGACCCAGTACTTC; cdr3_aa: CASSLGGQEETQYF; clone_size: .; d_call: TRBD1; v_call: TRBV7-2; j_call: TRBJ2-5
cdr3_nt: TGTGCCAGCAGCCGGGGACAGGGGGTCTACGAGCAGTACTTC; cdr3_aa: CASSRGQGVYEQYF; clone_size: .; d_call: TRBD1; v_call: TRBV5-6; j_call: TRBJ2-7
cdr3_nt: TGTGCCAGCAGTTTCGGGCGGGGAGGAGACGGGCCCCAGCATTTT; cdr3_aa: CASSFGRGGDGPQHF; clone_size: .; d_call: .; v_call: TRBV28; j_call: TRBJ1-5
cdr3_nt: TGCGCCAGCAGCCCCGGCATGGGGCCTGGAAACACCATATATTTT; cdr3_aa: CASSPGMGPGNTIYF; clone_size: .; d_call: .; v_call: TRBV4-3; j_call: TRBJ1-3
cdr3_nt: TGTGCCAGCAGCTCTAGTCGGGAACGAAATGAAAAACTGTTTTTT; cdr3_aa: CASSSSRERNEKLFF; clone_size: .; d_call: .; v_call: TRBV11-2; j_call: TRBJ1-4
cdr3_nt: TGTGCCAGCAGCTTGGGCGCCGGCAGGGGGGATCGAGAGACCCAGTACTTC; cdr3_aa: CASSLGAGRGDRETQYF; clone_size: .; d_call: .; v_call: TRBV5-5; j_call: TRBJ2-5
cdr3_nt: TGTGCCAGCAGAGGGACAGGACGCTACGAGCAGTACTTC; cdr3_aa: CASRGTGRYEQYF; clone_size: .; d_call: TRBD1; v_call: TRBV12-3/TRBV12-4; j_call: TRBJ2-7
cdr3_nt: TGTGCCAGCAGCAATCGTGGGGGCGGTCGAGCGGCCTTCTTT; cdr3_aa: CASSNRGGGRAAFF; clone_size: .; d_call: .; v_call: TRBV7-2; j_call: TRBJ1-1
cdr3_nt: TGTGCCAGTAAGGAGGACAGAACTAAATACGAGCAGTACTTC; cdr3_aa: CASKEDRTKYEQYF; clone_size: .; d_call: .; v_call: TRBV2; j_call: TRBJ2-7
cdr3_nt: TGTGCCAGCAGTTATGTATCCGGGAGCACCGGGGAGCTGTTTTTT; cdr3_aa: CASSYVSGSTGELFF; clone_size: once; d_call: .; v_call: TRBV27; j_call: TRBJ2-2
cdr3_nt: TGTGCCAGCCTCGCGCAGGGTCAATCGTTTAATTCACCCCTCCACTTT; cdr3_aa: CASLAQGQSFNSPLHF; clone_size: .; d_call: .; v_call: TRBV28; j_call: TRBJ1-6
cdr3_nt: TGTGCCAGCAGCTTAAGACAGGGTTTTGGGAACACTGAAGCTTTCTTT; cdr3_aa: CASSLRQGFGNTEAFF; clone_size: .; d_call: TRBD1; v_call: TRBV7-6; j_call: TRBJ1-1
cdr3_nt: TGTGCCAGCAGTGACTCGGCAGTTTGGCCGAATGAAAAACTGTTTTTT; cdr3_aa: CASSDSAVWPNEKLFF; clone_size: .; d_call: .; v_call: TRBV6-4; j_call: TRBJ1-4
cdr3_nt: TGTGCCAGCAGCTTGGGGGGGGAGTACAATGAGCAGTTCTTC; cdr3_aa: CASSLGGEYNEQFF; clone_size: once; d_call: TRBD2; v_call: TRBV11-3; j_call: TRBJ2-1
cdr3_nt: TGCGCCAGCAGGAGAGATAGGACTCAAGACTATGGCTACACCTTC; cdr3_aa: CASRRDRTQDYGYTF; clone_size: .; d_call: .; v_call: TRBV23-1; j_call: TRBJ1-2
cdr3_nt: TGTGCCAGCAGCTTAACTAGCGGGGGCCACACAGATACGCAGTATTTT; cdr3_aa: CASSLTSGGHTDTQYF; clone_size: .; d_call: TRBD2; v_call: TRBV7-3; j_call: TRBJ2-3
cdr3_nt: TGTGCCAGCAGTCTCCGGGACAGGGTCAGTGGTGAGCAGTTCTTC; cdr3_aa: CASSLRDRVSGEQFF; clone_size: few; d_call: TRBD1; v_call: TRBV6-2/TRBV6-3; j_call: TRBJ2-1
cdr3_nt: TGCGCCAGCAACCGGGACGGGGGGACTGAAGCTTTCTTT; cdr3_aa: CASNRDGGTEAFF; clone_size: few; d_call: .; v_call: TRBV5-1; j_call: TRBJ1-1
cdr3_nt: TGTGCCAGCACCTCGCAGCCCCAGCATTTT; cdr3_aa: CASTSQPQHF; clone_size: once; d_call: .; v_call: TRBV25-1; j_call: TRBJ1-5
cdr3_nt: TGTGCCAGCTCACGTGGCCAGCAAGAGACCCAGTACTTC; cdr3_aa: CASSRGQQETQYF; clone_size: .; d_call: .; v_call: TRBV18; j_call: TRBJ2-5
cdr3_nt: TGTGCCAGCAGCCAACTCGACGGGTTGAATTCACCCCTCCACTTT; cdr3_aa: CASSQLDGLNSPLHF; clone_size: .; d_call: .; v_call: TRBV3-1/TRBV3-2; j_call: TRBJ1-6
cdr3_nt: TGTGCCAGCAGCTTAGGACTAGCGGGGGAGGTTGTTGAGCAGTTCTTC; cdr3_aa: CASSLGLAGEVVEQFF; clone_size: few; d_call: TRBD2; v_call: TRBV11-2; j_call: TRBJ2-1
cdr3_nt: TGTGCCAGCCAAGGACAGGTTAGCTCCTACGAGCAGTACTTC; cdr3_aa: CASQGQVSSYEQYF; clone_size: .; d_call: TRBD1; v_call: TRBV2; j_call: TRBJ2-7
cdr3_nt: TGTGCCAGCAGCTTGACCAGACAGGACAATCAGCCCCAGCATTTT; cdr3_aa: CASSLTRQDNQPQHF; clone_size: .; d_call: .; v_call: TRBV5-5; j_call: TRBJ1-5
cdr3_nt: TGTGCCAGCAGCCAGCGACAGGGGGCCACCGGGGAGCTGTTTTTT; cdr3_aa: CASSQRQGATGELFF; clone_size: few; d_call: TRBD1; v_call: TRBV4-2; j_call: TRBJ2-2
cdr3_nt: TGTGCCAGCAGTCGAAGGAGGGTAGACTATGGCTACACCTTC; cdr3_aa: CASSRRRVDYGYTF; clone_size: .; d_call: .; v_call: TRBV3-1/TRBV3-2; j_call: TRBJ1-2
cdr3_nt: TGTGCCAGCAAGGGACGGGAGGAAAAGACCCAGTACTTC; cdr3_aa: CASKGREEKTQYF; clone_size: once; d_call: TRBD2; v_call: TRBV6-4; j_call: TRBJ2-5
cdr3_nt: TGTGCCAGCAGCGGGGGCCAGGAATATGGCTACACCTTC; cdr3_aa: CASSGGQEYGYTF; clone_size: .; d_call: .; v_call: TRBV5-4; j_call: TRBJ1-2
cdr3_nt: TGTGCCAGCGGCCCCCGGGACAGGGCCTACGAGCAGTACTTC; cdr3_aa: CASGPRDRAYEQYF; clone_size: .; d_call: TRBD1; v_call: TRBV7-9; j_call: TRBJ2-7
cdr3_nt: TGTGCCAGCAGCTCGCTAACAGGGCAGGAGACCCAGTACTTC; cdr3_aa: CASSSLTGQETQYF; clone_size: .; d_call: .; v_call: TRBV5-6; j_call: TRBJ2-5
cdr3_nt: TGTGCCAGTAGTATAGGACTAGCGGACATTCAGTACTTC; cdr3_aa: CASSIGLADIQYF; clone_size: .; d_call: TRBD2; v_call: TRBV19; j_call: TRBJ2-4
cdr3_nt: TGTGCCAGCAGCCCACCTAGGAGGGGCAATCAGCCCCAGCATTTT; cdr3_aa: CASSPPRRGNQPQHF; clone_size: .; d_call: .; v_call: TRBV28; j_call: TRBJ1-5
cdr3_nt: TGTGCCAGCAGCTTTGCAGCGGTTGGAAGCTACGAGCAGTACTTC; cdr3_aa: CASSFAAVGSYEQYF; clone_size: .; d_call: .; v_call: TRBV7-6; j_call: TRBJ2-7
cdr3_nt: TGTGCCAGCAGTGACAGCTCTGGGGCCAACGTCCTGACTTTC; cdr3_aa: CASSDSSGANVLTF; clone_size: .; d_call: .; v_call: TRBV25-1; j_call: TRBJ2-6
cdr3_nt: TGTGCTAGCAGCTTTGGAGGGGAAGAGACCCAGTACTTC; cdr3_aa: CASSFGGEETQYF; clone_size: .; d_call: .; v_call: TRBV7-7; j_call: TRBJ2-5
cdr3_nt: TGTGCCAGCAGGGTACGGGCGGGGGGTGGAAACAATGAGCAGTTCTTC; cdr3_aa: CASRVRAGGGNNEQFF; clone_size: .; d_call: TRBD2; v_call: TRBV6-6; j_call: TRBJ2-1
cdr3_nt: TGTGCCAGTAGTACCCAGAAGAACACTGAAGCTTTCTTT; cdr3_aa: CASSTQKNTEAFF; clone_size: .; d_call: .; v_call: TRBV19; j_call: TRBJ1-1
cdr3_nt: TGTGCCAGCAGCTTGGCTGTCGGGGGGCGGAACATTCAGTACTTC; cdr3_aa: CASSLAVGGRNIQYF; clone_size: few; d_call: .; v_call: TRBV5-6; j_call: TRBJ2-4
cdr3_nt: TGTGCCAGCAGCGAAGTTTTCAGGGGTGGCGCCGGGGAGCTGTTTTTT; cdr3_aa: CASSEVFRGGAGELFF; clone_size: .; d_call: .; v_call: TRBV7-3; j_call: TRBJ2-2
cdr3_nt: TGTGCCAGCAGCTCAGGGGTGCGGGAGACCCAGTACTTC; cdr3_aa: CASSSGVRETQYF; clone_size: .; d_call: .; v_call: TRBV7-3; j_call: TRBJ2-5
cdr3_nt: TGTGCCACGGCGGTAGCCCCCTCCTACAATGAGCAGTTCTTC; cdr3_aa: CATAVAPSYNEQFF; clone_size: .; d_call: .; v_call: TRBV28; j_call: TRBJ2-1
cdr3_nt: TGTGCCAGCAGCTTAGCGCTCACTAGCGGGGGGATCTCTGGGGCCAACGTCCTGACTTTC; cdr3_aa: CASSLALTSGGISGANVLTF; clone_size: .; d_call: TRBD2; v_call: TRBV7-6; j_call: TRBJ2-6
cdr3_nt: TGTGCCAGTAGCTCACAGGTCAACACTGAAGCTTTCTTT; cdr3_aa: CASSSQVNTEAFF; clone_size: .; d_call: .; v_call: TRBV19; j_call: TRBJ1-1
cdr3_nt: TGTGCCAGCTCACCTTCGACAGGGCCTAATTCACCCCTCCACTTT; cdr3_aa: CASSPSTGPNSPLHF; clone_size: .; d_call: TRBD1; v_call: TRBV18; j_call: TRBJ1-6
cdr3_nt: TGTGCCAGCAGTGAAGCGGTAGCGGGGGGGCCTTATACGCAGTATTTT; cdr3_aa: CASSEAVAGGPYTQYF; clone_size: .; d_call: TRBD2; v_call: TRBV6-1; j_call: TRBJ2-3
cdr3_nt: TGCGCCAGCAGTGAGACTAGCGAGCAGTACTTC; cdr3_aa: CASSETSEQYF; clone_size: .; d_call: .; v_call: TRBV10-2; j_call: TRBJ2-7
cdr3_nt: TGTGCCAGCAGTTTTGGGCCAAATCAGCCCCAGCATTTT; cdr3_aa: CASSFGPNQPQHF; clone_size: .; d_call: .; v_call: TRBV12-3/TRBV12-4; j_call: TRBJ1-5
cdr3_nt: TGTGCCAGCAGCCTGGGGCCTATGTGGGCTAACTATGGCTACACCTTC; cdr3_aa: CASSLGPMWANYGYTF; clone_size: few; d_call: .; v_call: TRBV27; j_call: TRBJ1-2
cdr3_nt: TGTGCCAGTATGAGCTACAGTTACACTGAAGCTTTCTTT; cdr3_aa: CASMSYSYTEAFF; clone_size: .; d_call: .; v_call: TRBV6-5; j_call: TRBJ1-1
cdr3_nt: TGTGCCAGCAGGGATACAGGGATAGGGACCTACGAGCAGTACTTC; cdr3_aa: CASRDTGIGTYEQYF; clone_size: .; d_call: .; v_call: TRBV7-2; j_call: TRBJ2-7